Detailed here is one T cell receptor beta chain. Its antigen is not identified. Libraries were prepared by immunoSEQ multiplex PCR; TCRdb keeps only in-frame clonotypes and omits some of them. The table records under 550,000 clones, 75% to 95% of them present only once. The data were obtained in a study of Ad26.COV2.S vaccination and SARS-CoV-2 variants. Points from the study as a whole: An underestimation of total T cell responses may have resulted from the TCR breadth and depth analyses.

Described treatment: around 19 received Ad26.COV2.S at low or high dose, single or two shots; about five received placebo; per-sample allocation not given. The investigators took samples on day 63 after the first vaccine or placebo injection. A Boston adult aged 18-55 years was the donor. Immunization relied on an Ad26 vector, which expressed Wuhan-strain SARS-CoV-2 spike. From germline, CDR1 is MGHRA and CDR2 YSYEKL. V dropped 4 bases and J dropped 0 bases, with 10 bases sitting between them. The CDR3 extends over 15 amino acids. The chain couples TRBV4-1 to TRBJ2-1; D perhaps matches TRBD2 (6 bases). This clonotype originated in a person aged 18-60 years who received the Ad26.COV2.S COVID-19 vaccine or a placebo. This material consisted of peripheral blood, taken in a trial of Ad26.COV2.S vaccine versus placebo. The CDR3 region has the DNA TGCGCCAGCAGCCCCCTAGCGAGCTCCTACAATGAGCAGTTCTTC. Amino acid sequence: CASSPLASSYNEQFF.